This TCR beta chain originates from a study of identical twins. Study outcomes and limitations: Twins shared beta out-of-frame sequences in excess, but this excess was weaker. A lower insertion count was a feature of abundant cord blood beta clonotypes, with no such feature in memory repertoires. Low generation-probability sequences were in excess among twin-shared out-of-frame alpha sequences.

This clonotype came up a few times. The antigen is not known. MiXCR was run by TCRdb on the 5' RACE reads, yielding one entry per CDR3 protein. The repertoire holds under 300,000 distinct CDR3 sequences, with over 12% as singletons. The receptor's source is a woman between 18 and 29 years old in good health. The sample comprised memory (CD45RO+) T cells sorted from blood.

In nucleotides, the CDR3 is TGCAGTGCTAGAGGGCTCCGACAGGTCGGAGGGGACACTGAAGCTTTCTTT. Translation: CSARGLRQVGGDTEAFF. V and J are TRBV20-1 and TRBJ1-1; TRBD1 is a possible D gene (6 bases). This CDR3 has 17 amino acids. Germline V CDR1 and CDR2: DFQATT, SNEGSKA (reference sequence). The V and J ends lost 1 base and 3 bases respectively, with 21 bases between them.